This T cell receptor beta chain was sequenced for a study of T cell responses to AZD1222 COVID-19 vaccine. Study in general: Investigators merged groups given second doses at roughly 4 or roughly 12 weeks.

As to this clone: Its target is unknown.

The CDR3 sequence is 16 residues long. CDR1 is SEHNR and CDR2 is FQNEAQ in the germline V gene (reference sequence). The V and J ends lost 3 bases and 0 bases respectively, with 15 bases between them. The data were produced by immunoSEQ multiplex PCR, yet TCRdb's version contains in-frame clones alone and is incomplete. The table includes 90,000 to 150,000 clones, approximately 90% detected once. Study conclusions and caveats: Every sample of the repertoires postdated the peak T cell response. The study found vaccine-associated CD4 TCRs spanning spike, dominant at 160-218 and 743-854.

The genes are TRBV7-9 and TRBJ2-7, with a tentative D call TRBD2 (5 bases). Sequenced here: peripheral blood, sampled on day 0 of AZD1222 vaccination. This sequence was found in an adult in good health. The CDR3 coding sequence is TGTGCCAGCAGCTTCGAGGCGGGCCGGAGCTCCTACGAGCAGTACTTC. It codes for CASSFEAGRSSYEQYF.